Each of the 2 T cell receptor beta chains below was sequenced from the same sample in a study of cytomegalovirus exposure and HLA in healthy donors. The protocol was immunoSEQ multiplex PCR, while the TCRdb copy is restricted to in-frame clones and leaves out a portion. The data hold more than 95,000 clones, with about 89% observed a single time. Sequenced sample: PBMCs. The origin of the receptors is a woman aged 18 to 35 in good health and CMV-seronegative.

This chain links TRBV5-5 with TRBJ2-7; TRBD1 is a possible D gene (6 bases). V was cut by 3 bases and J by 7 bases, with 17 bases left in between. Germline CDR1 is SGHKS and CDR2 is YYEKEE (reference sequence). The CDR3 has 14 residues. CDR3 sequence: CASSWGTYGGEQYF. CDR3 coding DNA: TGTGCCAGCAGCTGGGGGACATATGGGGGAGAGCAGTACTTC.

The rearrangement joins TRBV9 to TRBJ2-1, with 9 bases lining up with TRBD2. CDR3 length: 16 amino acids. Germline V gives CDR1 SGDLS, CDR2 YYNGEE. V lost 0 bases, J lost 3 bases, and 4 bases stayed unmatched. CDR3 residues: CASSVALAGNYNEQFF. The CDR3 region has the DNA TGTGCCAGCAGCGTAGCCCTAGCGGGAAACTACAATGAGCAGTTCTTC. Full variable domain (rest looked up from reference TRBV9 and TRBJ2-1): DSGVTQTPKHLITATGQRVTLRCSPRSGDLSVYWYQQSLDQGLQFLIQYYNGEERAKGNILERFSAQQFPDLHSELNLSSLELGDSALYFCASSVALAGNYNEQFFGPGTRLTVL.